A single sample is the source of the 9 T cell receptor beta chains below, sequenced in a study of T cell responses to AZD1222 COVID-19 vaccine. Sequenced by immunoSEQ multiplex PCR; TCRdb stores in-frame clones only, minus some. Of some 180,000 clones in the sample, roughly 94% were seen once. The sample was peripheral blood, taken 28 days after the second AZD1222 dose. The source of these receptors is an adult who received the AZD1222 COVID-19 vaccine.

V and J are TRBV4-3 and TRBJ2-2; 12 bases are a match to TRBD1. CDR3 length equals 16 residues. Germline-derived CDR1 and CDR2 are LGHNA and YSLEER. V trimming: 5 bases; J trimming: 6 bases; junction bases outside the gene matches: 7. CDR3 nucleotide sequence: TGCGCCAGCAGCTATACCGGGACAGGGGGCGCCGGGGAGCTGTTTTTT. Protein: CASSYTGTGGAGELFF.

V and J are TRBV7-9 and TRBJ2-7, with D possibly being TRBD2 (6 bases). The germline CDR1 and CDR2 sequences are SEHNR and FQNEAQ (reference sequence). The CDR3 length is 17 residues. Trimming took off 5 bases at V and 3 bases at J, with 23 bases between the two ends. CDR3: CASSKSRGAGVYYEQYF. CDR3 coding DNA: TGTGCCAGCAGCAAATCACGCGGGGCCGGGGTGTACTACGAGCAGTACTTC.

This CDR3 reads CASSQVVGMGSTDTQYF. CDR3 DNA: TGCGCCAGCAGCCAAGTCGTTGGTATGGGGAGCACAGATACGCAGTATTTT. The V and J genes are TRBV4-1 and TRBJ2-3; D remains unclear. V lost 1 base, J lost 0 bases, and 14 bases lay in between. The CDR3 totals 17 residues. The germline V gene has CDR1 MGHRA and CDR2 YSYEKL.

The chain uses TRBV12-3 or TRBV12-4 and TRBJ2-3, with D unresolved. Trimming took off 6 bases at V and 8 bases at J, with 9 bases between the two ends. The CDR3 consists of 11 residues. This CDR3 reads CASRALGTQYF. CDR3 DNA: TGTGCCAGCAGAGCTCTAGGTACGCAGTATTTT.

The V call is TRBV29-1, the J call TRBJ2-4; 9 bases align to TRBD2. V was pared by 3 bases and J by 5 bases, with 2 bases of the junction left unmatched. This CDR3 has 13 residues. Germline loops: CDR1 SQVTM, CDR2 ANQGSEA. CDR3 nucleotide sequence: TGCAGCGTTGAGGCGGGGGGGGAAAACATTCAGTACTTC. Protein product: CSVEAGGENIQYF.

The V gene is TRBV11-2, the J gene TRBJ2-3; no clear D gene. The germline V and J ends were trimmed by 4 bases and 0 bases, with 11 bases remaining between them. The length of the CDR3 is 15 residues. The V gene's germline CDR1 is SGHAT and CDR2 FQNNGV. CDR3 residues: CASSYPGFSTDTQYF. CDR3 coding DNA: TGTGCCAGCAGCTATCCGGGCTTTAGCACAGATACGCAGTATTTT.

CDR3 region: CASSLGGRNTEAFF. In DNA form, the CDR3 reads TGCGCCAGCAGCCTAGGGGGTAGGAACACTGAAGCTTTCTTT. V usage is TRBV10-2 and J usage is TRBJ1-1; D might be TRBD1 (6 bases). The CDR3 is made up of 14 amino acids. Trimming cost V 6 bases and J 1 base, with 12 bases left between them. Germline-derived CDR1 and CDR2 are WSHSY and SAAADI.

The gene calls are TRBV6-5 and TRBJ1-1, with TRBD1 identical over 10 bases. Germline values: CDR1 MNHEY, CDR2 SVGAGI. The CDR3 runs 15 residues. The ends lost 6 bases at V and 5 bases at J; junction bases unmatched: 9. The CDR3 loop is CASSTAGTGVTEAFF. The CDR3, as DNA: TGTGCCAGCAGCACGGCCGGGACAGGGGTTACTGAAGCTTTCTTT.

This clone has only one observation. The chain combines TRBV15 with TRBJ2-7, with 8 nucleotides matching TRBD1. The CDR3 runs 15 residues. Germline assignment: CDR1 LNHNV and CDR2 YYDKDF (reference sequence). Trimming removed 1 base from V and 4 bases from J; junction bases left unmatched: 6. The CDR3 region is CATSRAGQGQYEQYF. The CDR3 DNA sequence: TGTGCCACCAGCAGAGCAGGACAGGGCCAGTACGAGCAGTACTTC.